These T cell receptor beta chains were read from a single sample in a study of brain metastases from non-small cell lung cancer. The data were produced by immunoSEQ multiplex PCR, yet TCRdb's version contains in-frame clones alone and is incomplete. Of some 2,000 clones listed, 70% to 90% are singletons. The specimen sequenced was primary lung tumor tissue. Receptors originate from a donor aged 40 or older with non-small cell lung cancer. CDR3s include the opening cysteine and the closing phenylalanine or tryptophan. D genes are given only for firm matches. The size field is filled for only some rows; it gives once, few, many or a size class.

>-|TRBJ1-5|TRBV5-5|-
CASSLAGDNQPQHF
TGTGCCAGCAGCTTGGCAGGGGACAATCAGCCCCAGCATTTT
>once|TRBJ1-6|TRBV12-3/TRBV12-4|-
CASSRDNSPLYF
TGTGCCAGCAGCAGGGATAATTCACCCCTCTACTTT
>-|TRBJ1-1|TRBV30|-
CAWGQGRAFF
TGTGCCTGGGGGCAAGGGCGAGCTTTCTTT
>-|TRBJ1-5|TRBV6-2/TRBV6-3|-
CASSYPGRRGNQPQHF
TGTGCCAGCAGTTACCCGGGCCGGAGAGGCAATCAGCCCCAGCATTTT